The rows below give T cell receptor beta chains drawn from one sample of a study of control samples from healthy donors and cancer patients. Sequenced by immunoSEQ multiplex PCR; TCRdb stores in-frame clones only, minus some. The sample lists around 90,000 clones; more than 75% were seen once. The sequencing sample was made of blood. The receptors were gathered from a woman in her forties in good health. CDR3s include the opening cysteine and the closing phenylalanine or tryptophan. The D gene is left open where the match is weak. The listing skips clone size in some rows; elsewhere it reads once, few, many or a size class.

D: NA; size: few; V: TRBV12-5; J: TRBJ1-3; CDR3: CASGLGLGTGTEIRKGNTIYF; DNA: TGTGCTAGTGGTTTAGGGCTTGGGACCGGGACCGAGATAAGAAAGGGAAACACCATATATTTT
D: TRBD1; size: NA; V: TRBV29-1; J: TRBJ2-1; CDR3: CSAGTGYNEQFF; DNA: TGCAGCGCAGGGACAGGGTACAATGAGCAGTTCTTC
D: NA; size: NA; V: TRBV12-5; J: TRBJ2-3; CDR3: CASGLVGVSSAQYF; DNA: TGTGCTAGTGGTTTGGTTGGCGTAAGTTCTGCGCAGTATTTT
D: NA; size: NA; V: TRBV10-3; J: TRBJ1-5; CDR3: CAISESTLLGFGQPQHF; DNA: TGTGCCATCAGTGAGTCGACTCTCTTGGGTTTCGGTCAGCCCCAGCATTTT
D: TRBD2; size: once; V: TRBV6-5; J: TRBJ2-1; CDR3: CASRTGGATYNEQFF; DNA: TGTGCCAGCAGGACCGGGGGGGCTACTTACAATGAGCAGTTCTTC
D: TRBD1; size: NA; V: TRBV4-3; J: TRBJ1-2; CDR3: CASSQATGVTYGYTF; DNA: TGCGCCAGCAGCCAAGCGACAGGGGTTACCTATGGCTACACCTTC
D: NA; size: NA; V: TRBV7-2; J: TRBJ1-2; CDR3: CASSSDMNYGYTF; DNA: TGTGCCAGCAGCTCCGATATGAACTATGGCTACACCTTC
D: NA; size: NA; V: TRBV10-1; J: TRBJ1-1; CDR3: CASSEMPENTEAFF; DNA: TGCGCCAGCAGTGAGATGCCGGAGAACACTGAAGCTTTCTTT
D: TRBD1; size: NA; V: TRBV29-1; J: TRBJ1-2; CDR3: CSVDRGRNYGYTF; DNA: TGCAGCGTTGACAGGGGGCGGAACTATGGCTACACCTTC
D: TRBD1; size: NA; V: TRBV9; J: TRBJ2-2; CDR3: CASSGLDRAYTGELFF; DNA: TGTGCCAGCAGCGGACTGGACAGGGCATACACCGGGGAGCTGTTTTTT
D: NA; size: NA; V: TRBV9; J: TRBJ2-2; CDR3: CASSVWGGSTGELFF; DNA: TGTGCCAGCAGCGTATGGGGGGGCAGCACCGGGGAGCTGTTTTTT
D: NA; size: few; V: TRBV6-2/TRBV6-3; J: TRBJ1-1; CDR3: CASSYSWRGMNTEAFF; DNA: TGTGCCAGCAGTTACTCATGGAGGGGGATGAACACTGAAGCTTTCTTT
D: TRBD1; size: NA; V: TRBV4-1; J: TRBJ2-3; CDR3: CASSPRDRGDDTQYF; DNA: TGCGCCAGCAGCCCTAGGGACAGGGGGGATGATACGCAGTATTTT
D: NA; size: NA; V: TRBV5-6; J: TRBJ2-5; CDR3: CASSADSPGTQYF; DNA: TGTGCCAGCAGCGCGGACTCCCCAGGGACCCAGTACTTC
D: TRBD1; size: NA; V: TRBV5-1; J: TRBJ1-1; CDR3: CASTTGTANTEAFF; DNA: TGCGCCAGCACCACAGGGACAGCGAACACTGAAGCTTTCTTT
D: NA; size: NA; V: TRBV7-3; J: TRBJ1-6; CDR3: CASSLQGIGTPLHF; DNA: TGTGCCAGCAGCTTACAGGGTATTGGGACACCCCTCCACTTT
D: NA; size: NA; V: TRBV29-1; J: TRBJ1-1; CDR3: CSVQETNTEAFF; DNA: TGCAGCGTTCAAGAAACGAACACTGAAGCTTTCTTT
D: NA; size: once; V: TRBV28; J: TRBJ2-7; CDR3: CASSLNSPYEQYF; DNA: TGTGCCAGCAGTTTGAACAGTCCCTACGAGCAGTACTTC
D: NA; size: NA; V: TRBV5-3; J: TRBJ2-4; CDR3: CARSVLSPLAKNIQYF; DNA: TGTGCCAGAAGTGTCCTTTCTCCTCTAGCCAAAAACATTCAGTACTTC
D: NA; size: NA; V: TRBV1; J: TRBJ2-5; CDR3: CTSSQAGLGQTQETQYF; DNA: TGCACCAGCAGCCAAGCTGGGCTGGGACAGACACAAGAGACCCAGTACTTC
D: NA; size: NA; V: TRBV11-1; J: TRBJ1-1; CDR3: CASSAEGRGNTEAFF; DNA: TGTGCCAGCAGTGCGGAAGGGCGGGGGAACACTGAAGCTTTCTTT
D: NA; size: NA; V: TRBV19; J: TRBJ2-2; CDR3: CASSPGGWQVTGELFF; DNA: TGTGCCAGTAGTCCAGGGGGGTGGCAGGTGACCGGGGAGCTGTTTTTT
D: NA; size: NA; V: TRBV4-3; J: TRBJ1-1; CDR3: CASSLMGGDTEAFF; DNA: TGCGCCAGCAGCCTTATGGGGGGGGACACTGAAGCTTTCTTT
D: NA; size: once; V: TRBV5-4; J: TRBJ1-6; CDR3: CASSLDAKPPLHF; DNA: TGTGCCAGCAGCTTGGACGCTAAGCCACCCCTCCACTTT
D: NA; size: NA; V: TRBV12-2; J: TRBJ1-6; CDR3: CASRSPGRSPHNSPLHF; DNA: TGTGCAAGTCGCTCCCCGGGAAGGAGTCCCCATAATTCACCCCTCCACTTT
D: TRBD1; size: once; V: TRBV6-5; J: TRBJ1-2; CDR3: CASSLGQRNYGYTF; DNA: TGTGCCAGCAGTTTGGGACAGCGTAACTATGGCTACACCTTC
D: NA; size: NA; V: TRBV6-2/TRBV6-3; J: TRBJ1-1; CDR3: CASSYWKTLNTEAFF; DNA: TGTGCCAGCAGTTACTGGAAAACCTTGAACACTGAAGCTTTCTTT
D: TRBD2; size: NA; V: TRBV5-1; J: TRBJ2-7; CDR3: CASSWERGREQYF; DNA: TGCGCCAGCAGCTGGGAGCGGGGTAGGGAGCAGTACTTC
D: TRBD1; size: NA; V: TRBV12-5; J: TRBJ1-1; CDR3: CASGLTGGEGPKAFF; DNA: TGTGCTAGTGGTTTAACAGGGGGCGAGGGACCCAAAGCTTTCTTT
D: NA; size: NA; V: TRBV6-2/TRBV6-3; J: TRBJ2-3; CDR3: CASSYWTDTQYF; DNA: TGTGCCAGCAGTTACTGGACAGATACGCAGTATTTT
D: TRBD1; size: NA; V: TRBV25-1; J: TRBJ1-2; CDR3: CASSGTGGQSLNYGYTF; DNA: TGTGCCAGCAGTGGGACAGGGGGCCAGAGTTTGAACTATGGCTACACCTTC
D: NA; size: NA; V: TRBV19; J: TRBJ1-5; CDR3: CASRDTGNQPQHF; DNA: TGTGCCAGTAGAGATACAGGAAATCAGCCCCAGCATTTT
D: NA; size: NA; V: TRBV10-2; J: TRBJ1-1; CDR3: CASRTSGTRRTEAFF; DNA: TGCGCCAGCAGGACCTCCGGGACAAGAAGGACTGAAGCTTTCTTT
D: NA; size: NA; V: TRBV3-1/TRBV3-2; J: TRBJ2-1; CDR3: CASQLGGSFDEQFF; DNA: TGTGCCAGCCAACTTGGGGGGTCGTTTGATGAGCAGTTCTTC
D: NA; size: NA; V: TRBV10-3; J: TRBJ2-2; CDR3: CAITKEGPNTGELFF; DNA: TGTGCCATCACAAAAGAGGGACCGAACACCGGGGAGCTGTTTTTT
D: NA; size: NA; V: TRBV4-3; J: TRBJ2-7; CDR3: CASSQDVHTSSYEQYF; DNA: TGCGCCAGCAGCCAAGATGTCCACACGAGCTCCTACGAGCAGTACTTC
D: TRBD2; size: NA; V: TRBV5-1; J: TRBJ2-1; CDR3: CASSLGLAGSVDEQFF; DNA: TGCGCCAGCAGCTTGGGACTAGCGGGGAGTGTCGATGAGCAGTTCTTC
D: TRBD1; size: NA; V: TRBV10-3; J: TRBJ1-1; CDR3: CAISGFGQGANSGNTEAFF; DNA: TGTGCCATCAGTGGTTTCGGACAGGGGGCGAACTCCGGGAACACTGAAGCTTTCTTT
D: NA; size: NA; V: TRBV6-4; J: TRBJ2-1; CDR3: CASSNRESGEQFF; DNA: TGTGCCAGCAGTAACAGGGAAAGCGGTGAGCAGTTCTTC
D: NA; size: NA; V: TRBV30; J: TRBJ2-5; CDR3: CAWAKTGRRGETQYF; DNA: TGTGCCTGGGCTAAGACAGGGAGGAGGGGAGAGACCCAGTACTTC
D: NA; size: once; V: TRBV9; J: TRBJ2-2; CDR3: CASSVGLGGDTGELFF; DNA: TGTGCCAGCAGCGTGGGACTGGGAGGAGACACCGGGGAGCTGTTTTTT
D: NA; size: NA; V: TRBV2; J: TRBJ1-2; CDR3: CASSGGTPFRGYTF; DNA: TGTGCCAGCAGTGGGGGGACGCCTTTTCGGGGCTACACCTTC
D: NA; size: NA; V: TRBV12-3/TRBV12-4; J: TRBJ1-2; CDR3: CASSERGTYGYTF; DNA: TGTGCCAGCAGTGAGCGGGGGACCTATGGCTACACCTTC
D: NA; size: NA; V: TRBV21-1; J: TRBJ2-7; CDR3: CASSKVGDSYEQYF; DNA: TGTGCCAGCAGCAAAGTCGGGGACTCCTACGAGCAGTACTTC
D: TRBD1; size: NA; V: TRBV5-6; J: TRBJ2-7; CDR3: CASSLAGGAYEQYF; DNA: TGTGCCAGCAGCTTGGCAGGGGGCGCGTACGAGCAGTACTTC
D: NA; size: NA; V: TRBV29-1; J: TRBJ2-7; CDR3: CSVLVAPKYEQYF; DNA: TGCAGCGTTTTGGTAGCTCCTAAATACGAGCAGTACTTC
D: TRBD1; size: NA; V: TRBV10-3; J: TRBJ1-1; CDR3: CAISEGQGRTEAFF; DNA: TGTGCCATCAGTGAGGGACAGGGGAGGACTGAAGCTTTCTTT
D: NA; size: NA; V: TRBV5-6; J: TRBJ2-7; CDR3: CASSAPEYF; DNA: TGTGCCAGCAGCGCCCCAGAGTACTTC
D: TRBD1; size: NA; V: TRBV2; J: TRBJ1-2; CDR3: CASSVDRRGLYGYTF; DNA: TGTGCCAGCAGCGTGGACCGCAGGGGGCTCTATGGCTACACCTTC
D: NA; size: NA; V: TRBV2; J: TRBJ1-2; CDR3: CASTKQVMRTNYGYTF; DNA: TGTGCCAGCACCAAACAGGTAATGAGAACTAACTATGGCTACACCTTC
D: NA; size: few; V: TRBV7-9; J: TRBJ1-1; CDR3: CASSLTGEAFF; DNA: TGTGCCAGCAGCCTCACAGGTGAAGCTTTCTTT
D: NA; size: NA; V: TRBV27; J: TRBJ2-3; CDR3: CASSLGFGRGTDTQYF; DNA: TGTGCCAGCAGTTTAGGGTTCGGCAGAGGCACAGATACGCAGTATTTT
D: NA; size: NA; V: TRBV7-2; J: TRBJ1-2; CDR3: CASSLASYYGYTF; DNA: TGTGCCAGCAGCTTAGCTTCTTACTATGGCTACACCTTC
D: NA; size: NA; V: TRBV6-5; J: TRBJ2-7; CDR3: CASSYLNEQYF; DNA: TGTGCCAGCAGTTACCTCAACGAGCAGTACTTC